Detailed here is one T cell receptor beta chain. The sample belongs to a study of blood T cell repertoires in COVID-19. Study details: T cells, B-cell-depleted T cells, or PBMCs provided the cDNA or gDNA that served as material.

TCRdb's copy holds only in-frame clones and misses some; the assay was immunoSEQ multiplex PCR. The top ten hold 9.5% to 15% of the sample, which has roughly 250,000 clones, roughly nine tenths seen once. The CDR3 runs 14 residues. Germline V gene lookup returns CDR1 MGHRA and CDR2 YSYEKL. The ends were cut back, 1 base at V and 5 bases at J, with 8 bases in the middle. The chain links TRBV4-1 to TRBJ2-2; TRBD1 is a possible D gene (5 bases). Input material: peripheral blood. The TCR was taken from a woman aged 30 to 39 with COVID-19, enrolled during active disease. The CDR3: CASSQVRGTGELFF. In nucleotides, the CDR3 is TGCGCCAGCAGCCAAGTAAGGGGAACCGGGGAGCTGTTTTTT.